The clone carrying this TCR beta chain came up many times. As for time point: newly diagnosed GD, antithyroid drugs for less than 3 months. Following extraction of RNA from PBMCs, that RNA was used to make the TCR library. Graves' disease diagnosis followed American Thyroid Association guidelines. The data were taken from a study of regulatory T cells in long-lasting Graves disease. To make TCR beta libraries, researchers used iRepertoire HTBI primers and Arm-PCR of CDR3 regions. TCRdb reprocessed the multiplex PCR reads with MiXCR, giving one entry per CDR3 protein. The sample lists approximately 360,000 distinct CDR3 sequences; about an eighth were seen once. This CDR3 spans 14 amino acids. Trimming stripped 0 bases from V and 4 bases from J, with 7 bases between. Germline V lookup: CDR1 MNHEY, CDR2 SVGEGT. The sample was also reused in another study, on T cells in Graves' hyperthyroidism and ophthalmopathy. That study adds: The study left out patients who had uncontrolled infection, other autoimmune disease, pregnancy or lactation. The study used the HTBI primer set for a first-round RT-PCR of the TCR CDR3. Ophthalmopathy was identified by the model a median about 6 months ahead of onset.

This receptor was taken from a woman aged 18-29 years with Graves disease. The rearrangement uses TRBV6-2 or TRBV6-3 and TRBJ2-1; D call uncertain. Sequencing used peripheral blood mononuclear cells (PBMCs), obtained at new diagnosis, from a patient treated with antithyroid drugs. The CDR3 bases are TGTGCCAGCAGTTACTCGACCGATTACAATGAGCAGTTCTTC. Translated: CASSYSTDYNEQFF.